This is a list of T cell receptor beta chains from one sample in a study of cytomegalovirus exposure and HLA in healthy donors. Generated by immunoSEQ multiplex PCR, the TCRdb table keeps only in-frame clones and is missing some. The sample has about 120,000 clones, 80% to 85% seen once. Sequencing was carried out using PBMCs. The source of these receptors is a woman aged 25 to 45 in good health and CMV-seronegative. Each CDR3 is given with its conserved first and last residue. Fields, in order: J gene, CDR3 length, clone size, V gene, D gene, CDR3 protein, CDR3 DNA. A D gene is named only where the DNA matches it firmly. Expanded clones get a size class; other rows say once, few or many, or leave the size out.

TRBJ2-7,15,-,TRBV14,TRBD2,CASSRSSGRVYEQYF,TGTGCCAGCAGCCGATCTAGCGGGAGAGTTTACGAGCAGTACTTC
TRBJ2-1,14,-,TRBV27,TRBD1,CASSLPGQEKRQFF,TGTGCCAGCAGTTTACCGGGACAGGAAAAACGGCAGTTCTTC
TRBJ1-4,16,-,TRBV28,TRBD1,CASSSYDQGAREKLFF,TGTGCCAGCAGTTCGTACGATCAGGGGGCACGTGAAAAACTGTTTTTT
TRBJ1-1,13,few,TRBV27,-,CASSPLSDTEAFF,TGTGCCAGCAGTCCCCTTTCGGACACTGAAGCTTTCTTT
TRBJ1-2,14,once,TRBV2,TRBD1,CASSEGQGGYGYTF,TGTGCCAGCAGTGAAGGACAGGGTGGCTATGGCTACACCTTC
TRBJ2-3,18,-,TRBV7-8,TRBD2,CASSLAQEGGTDTDTQYF,TGTGCCAGCAGCTTAGCGCAAGAGGGAGGGACGGACACAGATACGCAGTATTTT
TRBJ1-1,14,-,TRBV7-3,TRBD1,CASSRTGGETEAFF,TGTGCCAGCAGCCGTACAGGGGGGGAAACTGAAGCTTTCTTT
TRBJ2-1,15,-,TRBV9,TRBD1,CASSPEGGTYNEQFF,TGTGCCAGCAGCCCAGAAGGGGGCACCTACAATGAGCAGTTCTTC
TRBJ2-7,15,few,TRBV7-9,TRBD2,CASSLGFGLGYEQYF,TGTGCCAGCAGCTTAGGGTTTGGACTAGGCTACGAGCAGTACTTC
TRBJ2-5,16,few,TRBV7-9,-,CASSHSEGRGQETQYF,TGTGCCAGCAGCCACTCGGAGGGGAGAGGGCAAGAGACCCAGTACTTC
TRBJ1-1,15,-,TRBV18,-,CASSPLSRGNTEAFF,TGTGCCAGCTCACCCCTTTCCAGGGGGAACACTGAAGCTTTCTTT
TRBJ1-5,12,-,TRBV6-1,-,CASRTPNQPQHF,TGTGCCAGCAGGACACCCAATCAGCCCCAGCATTTT
TRBJ1-5,14,few,TRBV28,-,CASSLPISNQPQHF,TGTGCCAGCAGTTTACCCATTAGCAATCAGCCCCAGCATTTT
TRBJ1-1,15,-,TRBV7-9,TRBD1,CASSSGQGAYTEAFF,TGTGCCAGCAGCTCGGGACAGGGGGCGTACACTGAAGCTTTCTTT
TRBJ2-2,14,-,TRBV18,-,CASSPGSPLGELFF,TGTGCCAGCTCACCAGGCAGTCCGTTAGGGGAGCTGTTTTTT
TRBJ2-7,15,-,TRBV5-1,-,CASSLGGGRTYEQYF,TGCGCCAGCAGCTTGGGAGGGGGACGTACCTACGAGCAGTACTTC
TRBJ1-6,15,few,TRBV7-9,-,CASSSGGSYNSPLHF,TGTGCCAGCAGCTCGGGGGGATCTTATAATTCACCCCTCCACTTT
TRBJ2-7,15,-,TRBV28,-,CASSLLAETGYEQYF,TGTGCCAGCAGTTTATTGGCCGAGACAGGCTACGAGCAGTACTTC
TRBJ1-1,14,-,TRBV6-1,TRBD1,CASTRGTENTEAFF,TGTGCCAGCACCCGGGGGACAGAGAACACTGAAGCTTTCTTT
TRBJ2-5,18,-,TRBV11-2,TRBD2,CASSLDIRGAGVGETQYF,TGTGCCAGCAGCTTAGATATTAGGGGTGCGGGAGTAGGCGAGACCCAGTACTTC
TRBJ2-2,14,-,TRBV6-5,-,CASSIVVRTGELFF,TGTGCCAGCAGTATTGTCGTGAGGACCGGGGAGCTGTTTTTT
TRBJ1-2,14,-,TRBV14,TRBD1,CASSQDAGGDGYTF,TGTGCCAGCAGCCAAGATGCAGGGGGCGATGGCTACACCTTC
TRBJ2-1,16,-,TRBV19,TRBD2,CASSVAGGSSYNEQFF,TGTGCCAGTAGTGTAGCGGGAGGGAGCTCCTACAATGAGCAGTTCTTC
TRBJ2-7,15,-,TRBV27,-,CASSFIGGGGYEQYF,TGTGCCAGCAGTTTTATTGGAGGGGGCGGATACGAGCAGTACTTC
TRBJ1-1,14,-,TRBV19,-,CASSMSNRATEAFF,TGTGCCAGTAGTATGTCGAACAGGGCCACTGAAGCTTTCTTT
TRBJ2-7,14,-,TRBV2,-,CATSLEYSRSEQYF,TGTGCCACCAGCCTTGAATACAGCCGCTCCGAGCAGTACTTC
TRBJ2-7,14,-,TRBV19,TRBD2,CASSVVAGVTEQYF,TGTGCCAGTAGCGTGGTAGCGGGAGTAACCGAGCAGTACTTC
TRBJ1-1,15,few,TRBV28,-,CASNPLQGMNTEAFF,TGTGCCAGCAATCCCCTCCAGGGCATGAACACTGAAGCTTTCTTT
TRBJ1-5,15,-,TRBV5-1,-,CASSPGVGVPQPQHF,TGCGCCAGCAGCCCTGGGGTCGGGGTCCCTCAGCCCCAGCATTTT
TRBJ2-7,12,-,TRBV18,TRBD1,CASSHRGDEQYF,TGTGCCAGCTCACACAGGGGGGACGAGCAGTACTTC
TRBJ2-2,14,-,TRBV28,TRBD2,CASVLAANTGELFF,TGTGCCAGCGTACTAGCGGCGAACACCGGGGAGCTGTTTTTT
TRBJ2-1,16,-,TRBV5-1,TRBD1,CASSRLTGGAYNEQFF,TGCGCCAGCAGCAGGTTGACAGGGGGCGCTTACAATGAGCAGTTCTTC
TRBJ2-7,14,-,TRBV19,TRBD2,CASSSSGPDYEQYF,TGTGCCAGTAGCTCTAGCGGGCCGGACTACGAGCAGTACTTC
TRBJ1-3,16,-,TRBV5-1,-,CASSLGRRLTGNTIYF,TGCGCCAGCAGCTTGGGACGGCGGCTCACTGGAAACACCATATATTTT
TRBJ2-7,14,-,TRBV18,-,CASQEPSASYEQYF,TGTGCCAGCCAAGAACCTAGCGCTTCCTACGAGCAGTACTTC
TRBJ2-5,15,-,TRBV9,-,CASSATHGVQETQYF,TGTGCCAGCAGCGCGACCCACGGGGTACAAGAGACCCAGTACTTC
TRBJ2-1,18,few,TRBV27,TRBD2,CASHGTSGRVSSYNEQFF,TGTGCCAGCCACGGGACTAGCGGGAGGGTCAGCTCCTACAATGAGCAGTTCTTC
TRBJ2-7,17,-,TRBV14,-,CASSLFGRGTYSYEQYF,TGTGCCAGCAGCCTATTCGGTCGGGGGACCTACTCCTACGAGCAGTACTTC
TRBJ1-1,16,-,TRBV27,TRBD1,CASSPARTGGAVAAFF,TGTGCCAGCAGTCCGGCCCGGACAGGGGGCGCGGTTGCAGCTTTCTTT
TRBJ2-3,14,few,TRBV27,-,CASTGNPSTDTQYF,TGTGCCAGCACGGGGAACCCAAGCACAGATACGCAGTATTTT
TRBJ2-1,15,once,TRBV5-8,TRBD1,CASSFGTGGYNEQFF,TGTGCCAGCAGCTTCGGGACAGGGGGTTACAATGAGCAGTTCTTC